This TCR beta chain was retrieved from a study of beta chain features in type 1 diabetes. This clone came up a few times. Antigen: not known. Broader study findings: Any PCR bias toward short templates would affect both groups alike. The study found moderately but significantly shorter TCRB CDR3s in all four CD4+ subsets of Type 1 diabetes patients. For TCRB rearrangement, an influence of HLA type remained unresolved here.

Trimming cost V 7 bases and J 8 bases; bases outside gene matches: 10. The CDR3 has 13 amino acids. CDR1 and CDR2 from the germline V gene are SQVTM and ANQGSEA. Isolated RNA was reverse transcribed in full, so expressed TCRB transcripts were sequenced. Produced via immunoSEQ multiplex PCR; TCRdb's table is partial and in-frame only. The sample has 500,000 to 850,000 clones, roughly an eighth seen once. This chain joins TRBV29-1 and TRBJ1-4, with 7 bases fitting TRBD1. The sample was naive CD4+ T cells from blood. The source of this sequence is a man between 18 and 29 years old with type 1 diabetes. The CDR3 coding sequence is TGCAGCGCTGCCAGGGGGTTACGGGAAAAACTGTTTTTT. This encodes CSAARGLREKLFF.